Described below is a single T cell receptor (beta chain) sequence and its context. A single record per CDR3 protein comes from TCRdb applying MiXCR to the RT-PCR reads. The sample records about 410,000 distinct CDR3 sequences, 16% being singletons. CDR3 length: 16 residues. V was trimmed by 0 bases and J by 1 base, leaving 13 bases between them. The germline V gene has CDR1 MNHEY and CDR2 SVGAGI. This entry belongs to a study of patients and donors after allogeneic stem cell transplantation. This sequence originates from a human donor who was either an allogeneic HSCT recipient or a stem cell or donor lymphocyte infusion donor (not recorded which). It is not recorded whose cells these are; they may come from a transplant donor. The sequenced sample consisted of blood, either unsorted or a sorted T cell fraction (not recorded which). The rearrangement joins TRBV6-5 to TRBJ2-7; TRBD2 might be the D (5 bases). Here the CDR3 reads CASSYSAGLKSYEQYF. The CDR3, as DNA: TGTGCCAGCAGTTACTCGGCGGGCTTGAAATCCTACGAGCAGTACTTC.